The 8 T cell receptor beta chains presented below share a single source sample, sequenced in a study of beta chain features in type 1 diabetes. Expressed TCRB transcripts were sequenced because the isolated RNA had all been reverse transcribed beforehand. Measured with immunoSEQ multiplex PCR; TCRdb has only the in-frame clones, and not every one. This table holds around 200,000 clones, more than 10% found once. The sequenced material came from central memory CD4+ T cells from blood. The source is a woman aged 18-29 years in good health.

The DNA for the CDR3 is TGTGCCAGCAGTGATTTGACTAGCGGGAGCGAGACCCAGTACTTC. It yields the protein CASSDLTSGSETQYF. V usage is TRBV2 and J usage is TRBJ2-5; 12 bases are shared with TRBD2. The CDR3 runs to 15 residues. Germline loops: CDR1 SNHLY, CDR2 FYNNEI. The V and J ends lost 3 bases and 5 bases, in that order; junction bases with no gene match: 4.

CDR3 nucleotides: TGTGCCAGCAGTAGTGACAGTAACTATGGCTACACCTTC. This encodes CASSSDSNYGYTF. The V call is TRBV5-6, the J call TRBJ1-2; a possible D gene is TRBD1 (5 bases). Germline-derived CDR1 and CDR2 are SGHDT and YYEEEE. CDR3 length: 13 amino acids. The V gene lost 5 bases and the J gene lost 1 base, with 9 bases spanning the gap.

This clone was detected only a few times. The rearrangement uses TRBV15 and TRBJ2-1; TRBD1 agrees at 7 bases. This CDR3 region has 14 residues. J lost 5 bases, V lost 5 bases, and 6 bases had no gene match. The germline V gene encodes CDR1 LNHNV and CDR2 YYDKDF (reference sequence). CDR3 loop: CATSPGQANNEQFF. CDR3 DNA: TGTGCCACCAGCCCCGGACAGGCTAACAATGAGCAGTTCTTC.

Written as DNA, the CDR3 is TGTGCCAGCAGCTTAGGGGCAGGGGGCTACACCTTC. Residues: CASSLGAGGYTF. The rearrangement links TRBV11-2 to TRBJ1-2, with D possibly TRBD1 on 5 matching bases. Per the germline V gene, CDR1 is SGHAT and CDR2 is FQNNGV. CDR3 length equals 12 residues. Trimming took 1 base from V and 8 from J, leaving 8 bases between them. The whole variable domain, remainder taken from reference TRBV11-2 and TRBJ1-2, is EAGVAQSPRYKIIEKRQSVAFWCNPISGHATLYWYQQILGQGPKLLIQFQNNGVVDDSQLPKDRFSAERLKGVDSTLKIQPAKLEDSAVYLCASSLGAGGYTFGSGTRLTVV.

The genes are TRBV5-6 and TRBJ2-6; the match to TRBD2 covers 8 bases. V shed 1 base, J shed 0 bases, and the junction held 6 bases outside the gene matches. Germline lookup yields CDR1 SGHDT and CDR2 YYEEEE. The CDR3 is 18 residues long. CDR3 loop: CASSLRGGLHSGANVLTF. DNA for the CDR3: TGTGCCAGCAGCTTGCGGGGGGGCCTTCACTCTGGGGCCAACGTCCTGACTTTC.

The chain is built from TRBV21-1 and TRBJ2-5; TRBD2 is the table's D call, not checked against the DNA. TRBV21-1 is recorded as a pseudogene. There are 16 residues in the CDR3. The CDR3 DNA is TGTGCCAGCAGCCCCCGGGTAGCGGGAGGCCAAGAGACCCAGTACTTC. It specifies CASSPRVAGGQETQYF.

This chain uses TRBV30 with TRBJ2-3, with TRBD2 matching over 10 bases. The length of the CDR3 is 13 residues. Trimming at V came to 5 bases and at J to 8 bases, leaving 7 bases not matched to a gene. CDR1 is GTSNPN, CDR2 SVGIG, per germline (reference sequence). CDR3 residues: CAWAGLAGATQYF. The CDR3 nucleotides read TGTGCCTGGGCGGGTCTAGCGGGAGCTACGCAGTATTTT.

The rearrangement joins TRBV18 to TRBJ1-2, with D maybe TRBD1 (5 bases). V shed 3 bases and J shed 5 bases, with 16 bases lying between them. The length of the CDR3 is 15 residues. The V gene's germline CDR1 is KGHSH and CDR2 LQKENI. The CDR3 region has the DNA TGTGCCAGCTCACCTCTCCCAACAGGAGGGTATGGCTACACCTTC. This codes for CASSPLPTGGYGYTF.